This is a list of T cell receptor beta chains from one sample in a study of blood T cell repertoires in COVID-19. TCRdb keeps only in-frame clones here, not all; method: immunoSEQ multiplex PCR. The sample has tens of thousands of clones, 82% seen once. Sequenced: peripheral blood. Receptor source: a man at least 80 years old with active COVID-19. The CDR3 runs from the conserved cysteine through the conserved F or W. A D gene is named only where the DNA matches it firmly. Rows may omit the clone size; those that give it use once, few, many or a size class.

V	J	D	size	CDR3	DNA
TRBV5-6	TRBJ2-5	.	.	CASSSWGPQETQYF	TGTGCCAGCAGCTCCTGGGGCCCCCAAGAGACCCAGTACTTC
TRBV19	TRBJ2-5	.	.	CASSLGRRETQYF	TGTGCCAGTAGTCTTGGGAGACGAGAGACCCAGTACTTC
TRBV18	TRBJ1-2	.	.	CASSPFPIGTGSNYGYTF	TGTGCCAGCTCACCATTTCCCATTGGTACGGGGAGTAACTATGGCTACACCTTC
TRBV19	TRBJ1-6	.	.	CASKGNSYNSPLHF	TGTGCCAGTAAGGGGAACTCCTATAATTCACCCCTCCACTTT
TRBV5-8	TRBJ2-2	.	.	CASSLSTIINTGELFF	TGTGCCAGCAGCTTGTCTACGATTATAAACACCGGGGAGCTGTTTTTT
TRBV4-1	TRBJ2-2	TRBD2	.	CASSPGGALTGELFF	TGCGCCAGCAGTCCCGGGGGGGCCCTCACCGGGGAGCTGTTTTTT
TRBV4-1	TRBJ1-6	.	few	CASSQEEVPPLHF	TGCGCCAGCAGCCAAGAGGAGGTCCCACCCCTCCACTTT
TRBV9	TRBJ1-1	.	.	CASSGDGRIGNTEAFF	TGTGCCAGCAGCGGTGACGGCAGGATAGGAAACACTGAAGCTTTCTTT
TRBV25-1	TRBJ2-5	TRBD1	.	CASSERGHQETQYF	TGTGCCAGCAGTGAAAGGGGGCACCAAGAGACCCAGTACTTC
TRBV9	TRBJ1-1	.	.	CASSVGRSGNTEAFF	TGTGCCAGCAGCGTAGGGAGGTCGGGGAACACTGAAGCTTTCTTT
TRBV6-4	TRBJ1-1	.	.	CASSAQGNTEAFF	TGTGCCAGCAGTGCGCAGGGTAACACTGAAGCTTTCTTT
TRBV7-3	TRBJ1-1	.	once	CASSLGPGRTEAFF	TGTGCCAGCAGCTTAGGTCCAGGGCGAACTGAAGCTTTCTTT
TRBV3-1/TRBV3-2	TRBJ2-3	TRBD2	few	CASSQDGPARGRLAGVADTQYF	TGTGCCAGCAGCCAAGATGGTCCCGCACGGGGGCGGCTAGCGGGGGTCGCAGATACGCAGTATTTT
TRBV6-2/TRBV6-3	TRBJ1-4	.	.	CASSYGGFGEKLFF	TGTGCCAGCAGTTACGGAGGGTTTGGCGAAAAACTGTTTTTT
TRBV5-5	TRBJ1-2	.	.	CASSQTANYGYTF	TGTGCCAGCAGCCAAACAGCTAACTATGGCTACACCTTC
TRBV10-2	TRBJ1-2	.	few	CASSGIPTGYYGYTF	TGCGCCAGCAGTGGGATCCCTACCGGGTACTATGGCTACACCTTC
TRBV5-1	TRBJ1-2	TRBD1	few	CASSLGQGWDGYTF	TGCGCCAGCAGCTTGGGACAGGGTTGGGATGGCTACACCTTC
TRBV24-1	TRBJ2-1	TRBD2	.	CATSGGLAGSREYNEQFF	TGTGCCACCAGTGGTGGGCTAGCGGGGTCCCGGGAATACAATGAGCAGTTCTTC
TRBV20-1	TRBJ2-7	.	.	CSASRGRGHEQYF	TGCAGTGCTAGTAGGGGCAGGGGCCACGAGCAGTACTTC
TRBV27	TRBJ2-7	.	.	CASSLGRAYEQYF	TGTGCCAGCAGTTTAGGCAGGGCCTACGAGCAGTACTTC
TRBV19	TRBJ2-7	TRBD1	.	CASSRGTGSYEQYF	TGTGCCAGTAGTAGAGGGACAGGCTCCTACGAGCAGTACTTC
TRBV7-9	TRBJ2-5	.	.	CASSLVPEETQYF	TGTGCCAGCAGCTTAGTTCCAGAAGAGACCCAGTACTTC
TRBV7-9	TRBJ2-2	TRBD2	.	CASSLAGGRAGELFF	TGTGCCAGCAGCTTAGCTGGCGGGAGGGCCGGGGAGCTGTTTTTT
TRBV19	TRBJ2-5	TRBD1	once	CASSTDREETQYF	TGTGCCAGTAGTACGGACAGGGAAGAGACCCAGTACTTC
TRBV5-1	TRBJ2-3	TRBD1	once	CASSLGPGWGQMTDTQYF	TGCGCCAGCAGCTTGGGCCCTGGTTGGGGACAGATGACAGATACGCAGTATTTT
TRBV3-1/TRBV3-2	TRBJ2-7	.	.	CASSRRDAYEQYF	TGTGCCAGCAGCCGGAGGGACGCCTACGAGCAGTACTTC
TRBV27	TRBJ1-2	TRBD1	.	CASSPGMGQAVGYTF	TGTGCCAGCAGTCCGGGAATGGGACAGGCAGTCGGCTACACCTTC
TRBV5-1	TRBJ1-1	.	.	CASSSRDSGTEAFF	TGCGCCAGCAGCAGCCGGGACTCAGGCACTGAAGCTTTCTTT
TRBV27	TRBJ2-3	TRBD2	few	CASSLRPSGGSYTQYF	TGTGCCAGCAGTTTAAGGCCTAGCGGGGGGAGTTATACGCAGTATTTT
TRBV11-2	TRBJ2-5	TRBD1	.	CASGQGERETQYF	TGTGCCAGTGGACAGGGGGAGAGAGAGACCCAGTACTTC
TRBV18	TRBJ2-5	TRBD1	.	CASSTGQGQKGTQYF	TGTGCCAGCTCAACTGGACAGGGGCAAAAAGGGACCCAGTACTTC
TRBV19	TRBJ2-1	.	.	CASSPTGYPGSYNEQFF	TGTGCCAGTAGCCCCACAGGCTATCCGGGCTCCTACAATGAGCAGTTCTTC
TRBV3-1/TRBV3-2	TRBJ2-3	.	.	CASSLKLSTDTQYF	TGTGCCAGCAGCCTGAAGCTTAGCACAGATACGCAGTATTTT